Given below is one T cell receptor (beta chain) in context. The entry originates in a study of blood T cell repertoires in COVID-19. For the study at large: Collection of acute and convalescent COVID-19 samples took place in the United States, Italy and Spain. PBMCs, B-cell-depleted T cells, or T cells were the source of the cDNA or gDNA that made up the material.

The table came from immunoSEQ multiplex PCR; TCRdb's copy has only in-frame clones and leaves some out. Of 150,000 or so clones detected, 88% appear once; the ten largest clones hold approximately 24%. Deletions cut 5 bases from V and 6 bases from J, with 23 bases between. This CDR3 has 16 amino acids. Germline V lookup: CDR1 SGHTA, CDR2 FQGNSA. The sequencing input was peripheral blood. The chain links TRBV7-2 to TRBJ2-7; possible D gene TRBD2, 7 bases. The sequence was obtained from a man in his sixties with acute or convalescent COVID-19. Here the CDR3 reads CASSPRWTAGGGEQYF. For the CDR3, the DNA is TGTGCCAGCAGCCCGCGGTGGACAGCGGGCGGGGGCGAGCAGTACTTC.